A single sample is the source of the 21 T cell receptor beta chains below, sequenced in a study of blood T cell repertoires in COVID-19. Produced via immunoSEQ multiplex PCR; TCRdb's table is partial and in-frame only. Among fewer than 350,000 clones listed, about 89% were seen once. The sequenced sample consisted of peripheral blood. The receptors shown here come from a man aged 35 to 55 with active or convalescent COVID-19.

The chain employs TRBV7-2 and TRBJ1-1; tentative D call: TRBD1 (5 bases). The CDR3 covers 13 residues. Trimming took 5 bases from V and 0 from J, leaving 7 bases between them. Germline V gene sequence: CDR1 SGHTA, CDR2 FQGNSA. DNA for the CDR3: TGTGCCAGCAGCGCCAGGGTGAACACTGAAGCTTTCTTT. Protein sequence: CASSARVNTEAFF.

The CDR3 here is CSVGQGRNEQYF. CDR3 DNA sequence: TGCAGCGTCGGACAGGGGCGGAACGAGCAGTACTTC. The chain joins TRBV29-1 to TRBJ2-7, with 9 bases fitting TRBD1. The V and J ends lost 6 bases and 5 bases, in that order; junction bases with no gene match: 5. CDR3 length: 12 residues. The germline CDR1 and CDR2 sequences are SQVTM and ANQGSEA.

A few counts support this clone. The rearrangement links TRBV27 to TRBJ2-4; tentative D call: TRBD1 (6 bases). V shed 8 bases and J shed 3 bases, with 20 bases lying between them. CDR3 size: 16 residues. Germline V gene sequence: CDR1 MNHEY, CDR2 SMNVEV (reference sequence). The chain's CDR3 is CASGTPGVKGKNIQYF. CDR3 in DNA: TGTGCCAGCGGCACCCCAGGGGTCAAAGGCAAAAACATTCAGTACTTC.

CDR3 in DNA: TGTGCCAGCAGCCAACTAGCGGGAGGGGGGCATGAGCAGTTCTTC. Its translation: CASSQLAGGGHEQFF. V gene TRBV7-2 combines with J gene TRBJ2-1; 13 bases are shared with TRBD2. The germline gives CDR1 SGHTA, CDR2 FQGNSA. The CDR3 runs 15 residues. The junction had 6 bases not matched to a gene; V was cut back by 5 bases and J by 8 bases.

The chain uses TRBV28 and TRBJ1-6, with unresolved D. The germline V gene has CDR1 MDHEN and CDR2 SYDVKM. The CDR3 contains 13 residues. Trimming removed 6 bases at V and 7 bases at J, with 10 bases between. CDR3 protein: CASSPGFNSPLHF. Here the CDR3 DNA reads TGTGCCAGCAGCCCAGGCTTCAATTCACCCCTCCACTTT.

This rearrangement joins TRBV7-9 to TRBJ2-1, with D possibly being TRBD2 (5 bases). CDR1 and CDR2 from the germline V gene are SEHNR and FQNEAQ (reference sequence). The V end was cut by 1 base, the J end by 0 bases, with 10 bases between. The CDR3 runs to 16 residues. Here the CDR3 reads CASSLGLSDSYNEQFF. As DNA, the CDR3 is TGTGCCAGCAGCTTAGGACTATCAGACTCCTACAATGAGCAGTTCTTC.

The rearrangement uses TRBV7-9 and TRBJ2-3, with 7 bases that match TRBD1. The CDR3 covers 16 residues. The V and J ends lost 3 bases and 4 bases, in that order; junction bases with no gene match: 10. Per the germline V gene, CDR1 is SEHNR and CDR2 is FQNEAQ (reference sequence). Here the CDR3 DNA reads TGTGCCAGCAGCTTCACAGGGGCCCCGGTCCCAGATACGCAGTATTTT. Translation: CASSFTGAPVPDTQYF.

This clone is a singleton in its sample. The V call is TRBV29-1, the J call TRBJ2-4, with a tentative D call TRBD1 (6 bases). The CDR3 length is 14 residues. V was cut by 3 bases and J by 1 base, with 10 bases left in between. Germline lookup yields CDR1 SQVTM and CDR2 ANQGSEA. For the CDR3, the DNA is TGCAGCGTTGACGAGACAGGCGCCAAAAACATTCAGTACTTC. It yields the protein CSVDETGAKNIQYF.

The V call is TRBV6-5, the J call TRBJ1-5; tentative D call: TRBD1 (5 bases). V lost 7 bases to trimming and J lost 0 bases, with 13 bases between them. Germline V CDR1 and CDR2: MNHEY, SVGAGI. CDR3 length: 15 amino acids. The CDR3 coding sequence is TGTGCCAGCAAAGAGACAGCCTATAGCAATCAGCCCCAGCATTTT. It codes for CASKETAYSNQPQHF.

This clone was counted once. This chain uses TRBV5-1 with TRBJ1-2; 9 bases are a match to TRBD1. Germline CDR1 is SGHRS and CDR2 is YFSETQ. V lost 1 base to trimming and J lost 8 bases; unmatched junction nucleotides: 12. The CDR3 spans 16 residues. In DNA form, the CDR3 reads TGCGCCAGCAGCTTGCCGTCCCGGGACAGGGAAAGGGGCTACACCTTC. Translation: CASSLPSRDRERGYTF. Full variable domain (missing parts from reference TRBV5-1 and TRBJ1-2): KAGVTQTPRYLIKTRGQQVTLSCSPISGHRSVSWYQQTPGQGLQFLFEYFSETQRNKGNFPGRFSGRQFSNSRSEMNVSTLELGDSALYLCASSLPSRDRERGYTFGSGTRLTVV.

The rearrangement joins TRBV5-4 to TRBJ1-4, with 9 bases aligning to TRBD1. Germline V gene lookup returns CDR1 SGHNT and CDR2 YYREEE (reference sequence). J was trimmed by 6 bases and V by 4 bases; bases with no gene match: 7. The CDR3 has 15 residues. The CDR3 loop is CASSASRDRDEKLFF. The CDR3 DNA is TGTGCCAGCAGCGCGTCCCGGGACAGGGATGAAAAACTGTTTTTT.

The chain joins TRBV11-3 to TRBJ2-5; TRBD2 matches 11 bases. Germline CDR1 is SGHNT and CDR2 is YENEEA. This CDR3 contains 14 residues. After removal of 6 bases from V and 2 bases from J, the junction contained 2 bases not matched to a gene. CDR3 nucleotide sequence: TGTGCCAGCAGATCTAGCGGGAGGCAAGAGACCCAGTACTTC. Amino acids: CASRSSGRQETQYF. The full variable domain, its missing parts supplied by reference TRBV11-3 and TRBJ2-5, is EAGVVQSPRYKIIEKKQPVAFWCNPISGHNTLYWYLQNLGQGPELLIRYENEEAVDDSQLPKDRFSAERLKGVDSTLKIQPAELGDSAVYLCASRSSGRQETQYFGPGTRLLVL.

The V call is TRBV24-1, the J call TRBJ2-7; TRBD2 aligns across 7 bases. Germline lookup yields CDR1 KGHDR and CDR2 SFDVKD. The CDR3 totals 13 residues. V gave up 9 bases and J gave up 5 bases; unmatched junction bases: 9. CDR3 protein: CATGGGSVHEQYF. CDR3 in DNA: TGTGCCACCGGGGGGGGGTCTGTTCACGAGCAGTACTTC.

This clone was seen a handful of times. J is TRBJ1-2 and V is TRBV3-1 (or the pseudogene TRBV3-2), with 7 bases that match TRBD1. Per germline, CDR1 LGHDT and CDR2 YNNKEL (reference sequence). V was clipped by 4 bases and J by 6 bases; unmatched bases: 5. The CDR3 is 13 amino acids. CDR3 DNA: TGTGCCAGCAGCCGGGACAGAAGTAATGGCTACACCTTC. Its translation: CASSRDRSNGYTF.

In nucleotides, the CDR3 is TGTGCCACCAGCGGACAAATAGCGGCGGGAGGGCCCTACGAGCAGTACTTC. Amino acids: CATSGQIAAGGPYEQYF. V gene TRBV15 combines with J gene TRBJ2-7; 9 bases align to TRBD2. V lost 5 bases, J lost 2 bases, and 13 bases stayed unmatched. CDR1 is LNHNV and CDR2 is YYDKDF in the germline V gene (reference sequence). The CDR3 totals 17 residues.

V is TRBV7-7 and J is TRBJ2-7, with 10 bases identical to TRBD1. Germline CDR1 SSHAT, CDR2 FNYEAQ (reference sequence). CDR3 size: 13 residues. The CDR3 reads CASARDRGYEQYF. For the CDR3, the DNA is TGTGCTAGTGCCCGGGACAGGGGCTACGAGCAGTACTTC.

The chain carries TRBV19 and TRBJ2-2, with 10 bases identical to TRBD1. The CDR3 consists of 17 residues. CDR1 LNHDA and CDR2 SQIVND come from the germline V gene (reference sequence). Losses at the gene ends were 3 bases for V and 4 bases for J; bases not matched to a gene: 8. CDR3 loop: CASSMGWDRGGTGELFF. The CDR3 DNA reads TGTGCCAGTAGTATGGGATGGGACAGGGGTGGCACCGGGGAGCTGTTTTTT. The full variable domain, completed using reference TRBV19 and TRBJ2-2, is DGGITQSPKYLFRKEGQNVTLSCEQNLNHDAMYWYRQDPGQGLRLIYYSQIVNDFQKGDIAEGYSVSREKKESFPLTVTSAQKNPTAFYLCASSMGWDRGGTGELFFGEGSRLTVL.

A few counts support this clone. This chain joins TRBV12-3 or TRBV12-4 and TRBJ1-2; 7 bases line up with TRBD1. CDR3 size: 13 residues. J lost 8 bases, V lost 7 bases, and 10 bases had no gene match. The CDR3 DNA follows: TGTGCCAGCAAAAAAACAGGGGCGGAAGGCTACACCTTC. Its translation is CASKKTGAEGYTF.

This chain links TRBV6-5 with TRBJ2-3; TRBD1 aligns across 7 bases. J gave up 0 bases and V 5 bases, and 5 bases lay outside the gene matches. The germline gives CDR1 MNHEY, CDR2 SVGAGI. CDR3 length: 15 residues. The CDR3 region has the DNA TGTGCCAGCAGTCGGACAGGTATTAGCACAGATACGCAGTATTTT. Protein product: CASSRTGISTDTQYF.

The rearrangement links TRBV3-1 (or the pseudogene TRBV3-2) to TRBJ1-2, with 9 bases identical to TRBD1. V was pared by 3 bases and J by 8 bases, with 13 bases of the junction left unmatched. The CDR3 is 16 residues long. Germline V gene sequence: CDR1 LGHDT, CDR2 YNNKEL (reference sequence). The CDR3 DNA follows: TGTGCCAGCAGCCAGGGCCTTACAGGGGGCGCGGACGGCTACACCTTC. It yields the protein CASSQGLTGGADGYTF.

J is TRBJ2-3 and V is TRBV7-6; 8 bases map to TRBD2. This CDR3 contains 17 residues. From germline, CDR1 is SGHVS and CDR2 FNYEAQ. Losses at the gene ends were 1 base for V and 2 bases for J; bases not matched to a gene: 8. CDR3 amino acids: CASSLGPGSGVTDTQYF. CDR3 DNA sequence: TGTGCCAGCAGCTTAGGTCCCGGTAGCGGGGTCACAGATACGCAGTATTTT. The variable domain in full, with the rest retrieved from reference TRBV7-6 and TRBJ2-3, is GAGVSQSPRYKVTKRGQDVALRCDPISGHVSLYWYRQALGQGPEFLTYFNYEAQQDKSGLPNDRFSAERPEGSISTLTIQRTEQRDSAMYRCASSLGPGSGVTDTQYFGPGTRLTVL.